This T cell receptor beta chain was identified during a study of Graves' ophthalmopathy and Graves' hyperthyroidism. Germline CDR1 is SGHTA and CDR2 is FQGNSA. CDR3 size: 14 residues. Unmatched junction bases numbered 9, after V lost 5 bases and J lost 8 bases. This clonotype was seen a few times. For repertoire sequencing, the TCR beta CDR3 regions were amplified from RNA transcripts. HTBI primers served in a first-round RT-PCR, which a second-round multiplex PCR followed. TCRdb analysed the multiplex PCR reads with MiXCR anew, one entry per CDR3 protein. The sample lists approximately 210,000 distinct CDR3 sequences, about 32% seen once, with 8.5% to 9.5% in the top ten.

The sequence was obtained from a man aged 50 or older with Graves' ophthalmopathy. Sequencing was performed on peripheral blood. The chain has TRBV7-2 and TRBJ1-2; 9 nucleotides match TRBD1. The CDR3 coding sequence is TGTGCCAGCAGCCGTCCCGGGACAGGGAGAGGCTACACCTTC. It encodes CASSRPGTGRGYTF.